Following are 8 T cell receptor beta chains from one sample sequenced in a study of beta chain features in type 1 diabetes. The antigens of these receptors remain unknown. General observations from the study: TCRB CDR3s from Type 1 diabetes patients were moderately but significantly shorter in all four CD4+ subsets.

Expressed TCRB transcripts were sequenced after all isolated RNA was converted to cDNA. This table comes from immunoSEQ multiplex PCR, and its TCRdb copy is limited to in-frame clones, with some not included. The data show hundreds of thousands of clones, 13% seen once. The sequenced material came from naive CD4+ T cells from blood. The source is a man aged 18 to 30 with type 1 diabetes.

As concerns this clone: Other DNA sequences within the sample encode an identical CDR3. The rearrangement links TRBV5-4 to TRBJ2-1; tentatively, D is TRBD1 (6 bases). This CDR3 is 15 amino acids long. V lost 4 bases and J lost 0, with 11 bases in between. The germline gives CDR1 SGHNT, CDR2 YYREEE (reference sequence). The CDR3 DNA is TGTGCCAGCAGCCTGGACAGCAGCTCCTACAATGAGCAGTTCTTC. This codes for CASSLDSSSYNEQFF. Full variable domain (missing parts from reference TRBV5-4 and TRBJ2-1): ETGVTQSPTHLIKTRGQQVTLRCSSQSGHNTVSWYQQALGQGPQFIFQYYREEENGRGNFPPRFSGLQFPNYSSELNVNALELDDSALYLCASSLDSSSYNEQFFGPGTRLTVL.

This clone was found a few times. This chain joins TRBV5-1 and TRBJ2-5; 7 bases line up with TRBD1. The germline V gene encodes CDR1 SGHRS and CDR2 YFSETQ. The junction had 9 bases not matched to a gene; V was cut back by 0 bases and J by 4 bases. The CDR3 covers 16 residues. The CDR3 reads CASSLGRQGILETQYF. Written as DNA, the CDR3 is TGCGCCAGCAGCTTGGGCCGACAGGGTATACTAGAGACCCAGTACTTC.

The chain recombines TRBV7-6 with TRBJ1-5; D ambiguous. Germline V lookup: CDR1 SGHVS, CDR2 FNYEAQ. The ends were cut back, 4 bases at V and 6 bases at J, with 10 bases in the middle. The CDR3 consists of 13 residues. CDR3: CASSSSDVQPQHF. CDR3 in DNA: TGTGCCAGCAGCTCCTCCGACGTTCAGCCCCAGCATTTT.

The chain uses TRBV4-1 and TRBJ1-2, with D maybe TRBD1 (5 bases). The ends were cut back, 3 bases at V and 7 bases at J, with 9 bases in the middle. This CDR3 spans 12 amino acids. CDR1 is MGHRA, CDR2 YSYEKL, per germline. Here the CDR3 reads CASSHQGPGYTF. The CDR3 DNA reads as TGCGCCAGCAGCCACCAGGGTCCTGGCTACACCTTC.

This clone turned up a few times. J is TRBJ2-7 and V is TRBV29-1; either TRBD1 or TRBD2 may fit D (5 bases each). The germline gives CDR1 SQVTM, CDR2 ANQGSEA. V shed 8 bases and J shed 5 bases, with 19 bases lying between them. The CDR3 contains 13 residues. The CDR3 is CSLSRGENDEQYF. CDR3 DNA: TGCAGCCTGTCGCGAGGGGAAAACGACGAGCAGTACTTC.

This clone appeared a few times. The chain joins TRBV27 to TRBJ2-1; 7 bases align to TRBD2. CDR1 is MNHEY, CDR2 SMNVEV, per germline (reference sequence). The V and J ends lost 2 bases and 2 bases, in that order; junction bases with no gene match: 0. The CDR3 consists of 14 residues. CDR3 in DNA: TGTGCCAGCAGTTTAGCGGGGGCCTACAATGAGCAGTTCTTC. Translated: CASSLAGAYNEQFF.

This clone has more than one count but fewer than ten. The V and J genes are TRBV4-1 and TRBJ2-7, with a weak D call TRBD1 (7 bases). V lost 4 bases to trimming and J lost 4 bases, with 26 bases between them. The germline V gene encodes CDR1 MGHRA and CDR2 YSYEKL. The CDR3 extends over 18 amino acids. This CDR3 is CASSLPGGRLSPPYEQYF. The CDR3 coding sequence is TGCGCCAGCAGCCTTCCAGGGGGGAGGTTATCCCCCCCATACGAGCAGTACTTC.

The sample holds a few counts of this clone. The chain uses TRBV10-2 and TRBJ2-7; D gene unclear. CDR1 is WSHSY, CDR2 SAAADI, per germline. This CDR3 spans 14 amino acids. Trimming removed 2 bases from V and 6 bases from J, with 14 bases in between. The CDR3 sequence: CASSENVGPGEQYF. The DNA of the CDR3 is TGCGCCAGCAGTGAGAACGTAGGACCAGGCGAGCAGTACTTC.